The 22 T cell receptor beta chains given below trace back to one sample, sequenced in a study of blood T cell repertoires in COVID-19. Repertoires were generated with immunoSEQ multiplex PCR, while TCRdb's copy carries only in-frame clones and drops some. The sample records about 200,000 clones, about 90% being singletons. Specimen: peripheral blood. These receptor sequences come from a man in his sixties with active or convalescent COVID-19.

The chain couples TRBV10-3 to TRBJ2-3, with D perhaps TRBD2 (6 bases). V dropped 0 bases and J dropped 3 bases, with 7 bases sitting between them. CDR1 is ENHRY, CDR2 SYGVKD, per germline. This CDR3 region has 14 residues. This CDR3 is CAISESEGTDTQYF. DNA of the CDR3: TGTGCCATCAGTGAGTCGGAGGGAACAGATACGCAGTATTTT.

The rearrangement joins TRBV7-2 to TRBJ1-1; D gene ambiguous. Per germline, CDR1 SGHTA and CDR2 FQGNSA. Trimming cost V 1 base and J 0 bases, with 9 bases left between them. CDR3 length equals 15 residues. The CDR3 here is CASSLVSYMNTEAFF. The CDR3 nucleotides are TGTGCCAGCAGCTTAGTTTCGTATATGAACACTGAAGCTTTCTTT. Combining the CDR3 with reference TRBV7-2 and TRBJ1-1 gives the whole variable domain GAGVSQSPSNKVTEKGKDVELRCDPISGHTALYWYRQSLGQGLEFLIYFQGNSAPDKSGLPSDRFSAERTGGSVSTLTIQRTQQEDSAVYLCASSLVSYMNTEAFFGQGTRLTVV.

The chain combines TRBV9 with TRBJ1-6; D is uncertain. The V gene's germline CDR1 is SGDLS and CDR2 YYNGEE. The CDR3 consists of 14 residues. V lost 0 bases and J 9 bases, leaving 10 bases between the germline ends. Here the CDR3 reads CASSVEGRPSPLHF. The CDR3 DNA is TGTGCCAGCAGCGTAGAAGGGAGGCCTTCACCCCTCCACTTT.

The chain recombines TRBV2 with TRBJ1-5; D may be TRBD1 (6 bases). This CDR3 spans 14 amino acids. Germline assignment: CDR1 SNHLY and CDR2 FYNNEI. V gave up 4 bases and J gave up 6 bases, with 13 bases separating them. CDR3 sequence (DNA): TGTGCCAGCAGTGCTGTAGGGGGAGTTCAGCCCCAGCATTTT. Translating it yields CASSAVGGVQPQHF.

The CDR3 spells CASSYSTYNEQFF. CDR3 DNA sequence: TGTGCCAGCAGTTACTCGACTTACAATGAGCAGTTCTTC. The J gene is TRBJ2-1, the V gene TRBV6-5; no firm D call. The V gene's germline CDR1 is MNHEY and CDR2 SVGAGI. The CDR3 runs 13 residues. Trimming took off 0 bases at V and 4 bases at J, with 4 bases between the two ends.

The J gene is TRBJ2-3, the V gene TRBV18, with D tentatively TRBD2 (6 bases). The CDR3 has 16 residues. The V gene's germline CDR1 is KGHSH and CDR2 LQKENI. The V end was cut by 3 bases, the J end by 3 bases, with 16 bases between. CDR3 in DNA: TGTGCCAGCTCACCGTCCACTAGCCCCTGGACAGATACGCAGTATTTT. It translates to CASSPSTSPWTDTQYF.

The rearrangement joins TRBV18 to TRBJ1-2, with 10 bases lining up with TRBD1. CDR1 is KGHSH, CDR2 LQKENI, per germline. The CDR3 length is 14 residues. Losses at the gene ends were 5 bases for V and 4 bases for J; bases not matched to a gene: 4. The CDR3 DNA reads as TGTGCCAGCTCAAACGGACAGGGGGGCTATGGCTACACCTTC. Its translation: CASSNGQGGYGYTF.

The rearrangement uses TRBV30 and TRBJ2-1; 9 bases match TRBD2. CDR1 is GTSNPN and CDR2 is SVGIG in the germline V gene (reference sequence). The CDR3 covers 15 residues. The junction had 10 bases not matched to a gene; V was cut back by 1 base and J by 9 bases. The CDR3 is CAWSGLAGAGVEQFF. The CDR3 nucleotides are TGTGCCTGGAGTGGGTTAGCGGGGGCGGGGGTTGAGCAGTTCTTC.

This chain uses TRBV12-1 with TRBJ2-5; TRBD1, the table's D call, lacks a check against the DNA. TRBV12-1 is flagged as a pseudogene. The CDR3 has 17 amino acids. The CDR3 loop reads CASSFGDRGRRSETQYF. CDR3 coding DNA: TGTGCCAGCAGCTTTGGGGACAGGGGACGACGGTCAGAGACCCAGTACTTC.

Here the CDR3 DNA reads TGTGCCAGCTCAGCGTTGACTAGTTCCCTCCACGGGCACACAGATACGCAGTATTTT. It codes for CASSALTSSLHGHTDTQYF. The chain is built from TRBV18 and TRBJ2-3, with D perhaps matching TRBD2 (6 bases). Trimming took 5 bases from V and 2 from J, leaving 26 bases between them. The CDR3 sequence is 19 residues long. In germline, CDR1 is KGHSH, CDR2 LQKENI.

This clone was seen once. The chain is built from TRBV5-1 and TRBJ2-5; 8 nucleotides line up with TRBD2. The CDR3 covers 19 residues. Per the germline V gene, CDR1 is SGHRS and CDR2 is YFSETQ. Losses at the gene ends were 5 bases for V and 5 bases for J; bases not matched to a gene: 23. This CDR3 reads CASRQTGLENPFVEETQYF. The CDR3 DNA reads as TGCGCCAGCAGACAGACGGGACTAGAAAACCCATTTGTTGAGGAGACCCAGTACTTC.

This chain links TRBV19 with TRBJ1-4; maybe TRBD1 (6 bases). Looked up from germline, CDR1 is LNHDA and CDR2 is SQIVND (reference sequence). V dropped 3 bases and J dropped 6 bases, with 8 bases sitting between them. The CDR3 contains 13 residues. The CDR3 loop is CASSIRQDEKLFF. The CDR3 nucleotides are TGTGCCAGTAGTATCCGACAGGATGAAAAACTGTTTTTT.

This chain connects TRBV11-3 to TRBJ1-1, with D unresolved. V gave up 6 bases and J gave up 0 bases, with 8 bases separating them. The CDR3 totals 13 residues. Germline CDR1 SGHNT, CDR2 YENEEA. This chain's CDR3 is CASSRHLNTEAFF. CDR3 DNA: TGTGCCAGCAGTAGACACCTGAACACTGAAGCTTTCTTT.

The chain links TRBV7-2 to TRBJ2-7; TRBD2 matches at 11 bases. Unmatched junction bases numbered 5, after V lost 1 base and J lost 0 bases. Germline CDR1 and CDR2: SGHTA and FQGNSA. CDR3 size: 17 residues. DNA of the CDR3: TGTGCCAGCAGCTTAGTTGGGACTAGCGGCTCCTCCTACGAGCAGTACTTC. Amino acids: CASSLVGTSGSSYEQYF.

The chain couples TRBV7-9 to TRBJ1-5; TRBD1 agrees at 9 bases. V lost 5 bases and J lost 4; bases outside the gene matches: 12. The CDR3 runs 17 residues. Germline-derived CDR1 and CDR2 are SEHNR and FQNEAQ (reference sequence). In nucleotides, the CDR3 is TGTGCCAGCAGCAAAATTACAGGGGGCACCGGGAATCAGCCCCAGCATTTT. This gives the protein CASSKITGGTGNQPQHF. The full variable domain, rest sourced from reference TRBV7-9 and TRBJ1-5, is DTGVSQNPRHKITKRGQNVTFRCDPISEHNRLYWYRQTLGQGPEFLTYFQNEAQLEKSRLLSDRFSAERPKGSFSTLEIQRTEQGDSAMYLCASSKITGGTGNQPQHFGDGTRLSIL.

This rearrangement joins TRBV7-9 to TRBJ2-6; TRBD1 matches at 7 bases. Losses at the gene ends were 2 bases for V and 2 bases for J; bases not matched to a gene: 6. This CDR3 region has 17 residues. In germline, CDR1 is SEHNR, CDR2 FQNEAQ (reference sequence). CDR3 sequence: CASSLNRGRTGANVLTF. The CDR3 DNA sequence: TGTGCCAGCAGCTTAAACAGGGGACGGACTGGGGCCAACGTCCTGACTTTC.

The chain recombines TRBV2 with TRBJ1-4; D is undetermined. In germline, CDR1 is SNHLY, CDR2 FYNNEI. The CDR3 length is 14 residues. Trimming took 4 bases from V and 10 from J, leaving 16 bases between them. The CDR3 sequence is CASSAGGPAGKLFF. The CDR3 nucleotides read TGTGCCAGCAGTGCCGGCGGCCCTGCCGGAAAACTGTTTTTT. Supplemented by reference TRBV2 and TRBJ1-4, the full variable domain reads EPEVTQTPSHQVTQMGQEVILRCVPISNHLYFYWYRQILGQKVEFLVSFYNNEISEKSEIFDDQFSVERPDGSNFTLKIRSTKLEDSAMYFCASSAGGPAGKLFFGSGTQLSVL.

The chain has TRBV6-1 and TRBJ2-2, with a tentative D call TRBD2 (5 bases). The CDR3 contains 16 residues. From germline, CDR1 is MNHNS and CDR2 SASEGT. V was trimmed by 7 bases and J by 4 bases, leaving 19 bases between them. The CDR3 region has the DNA TGTGCCAGCACTGAGGGCCAGCCGCCTCCCACCGGGGAGCTGTTTTTT. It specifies CASTEGQPPPTGELFF.

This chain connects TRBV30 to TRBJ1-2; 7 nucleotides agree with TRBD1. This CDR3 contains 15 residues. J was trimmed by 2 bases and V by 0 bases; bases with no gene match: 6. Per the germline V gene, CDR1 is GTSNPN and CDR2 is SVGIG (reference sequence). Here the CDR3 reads CAWSVTGAPNYGYTF. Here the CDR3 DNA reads TGTGCCTGGAGTGTAACAGGGGCCCCAAACTATGGCTACACCTTC. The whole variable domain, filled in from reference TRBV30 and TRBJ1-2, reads SQTIHQWPATLVQPVGSPLSLECTVEGTSNPNLYWYRQAAGRGLQLLFYSVGIGQISSEVPQNLSASRPQDRQFILSSKKLLLSDSGFYLCAWSVTGAPNYGYTFGSGTRLTVV.

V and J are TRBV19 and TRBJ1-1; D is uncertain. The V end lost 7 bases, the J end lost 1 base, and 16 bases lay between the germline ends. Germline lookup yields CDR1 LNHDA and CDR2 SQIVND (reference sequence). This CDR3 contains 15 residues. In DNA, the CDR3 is TGTGCCAGTAAATGGGCCGCTACCTCGAACACTGAAGCTTTCTTT. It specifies CASKWAATSNTEAFF.

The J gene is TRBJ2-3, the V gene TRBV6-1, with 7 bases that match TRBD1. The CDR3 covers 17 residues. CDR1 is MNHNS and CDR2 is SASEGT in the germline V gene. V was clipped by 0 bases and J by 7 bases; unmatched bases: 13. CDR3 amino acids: CASSEAPGTVTANTQYF. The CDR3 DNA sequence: TGTGCCAGCAGTGAAGCGCCCGGGACAGTTACAGCGAATACGCAGTATTTT.

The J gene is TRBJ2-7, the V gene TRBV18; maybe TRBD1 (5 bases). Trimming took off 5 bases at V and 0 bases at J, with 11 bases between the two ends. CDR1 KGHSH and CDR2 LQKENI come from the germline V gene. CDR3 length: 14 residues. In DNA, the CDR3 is TGTGCCAGCTCATCAGACAGTAGCTCCTACGAGCAGTACTTC. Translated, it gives CASSSDSSSYEQYF.